This T cell receptor (beta chain) was retrieved from a study of CD8+CD57+ T cells in acquired aplastic anemia. Study overall: The average for DNA from sorted CD4+ and CD8+ cells was roughly 3 ug.

This CDR3 comprises 12 residues. V lost 1 base and J 6 bases, leaving 7 bases between the germline ends. CDR1 is SEHNR and CDR2 is FQNEAQ in the germline V gene (reference sequence). Many counts were recorded for this clonotype. The template used for profiling TCR beta VDJ and CDR3 was genomic DNA. TCRdb called the reads again in MiXCR, with one record for every CDR3 protein. Counted here are some 120,000 distinct CDR3 sequences, around 48% occurring once; the ten biggest clones make up 2.5%. The source material was sorted CD4+, CD8+, or CD8+CD57+ T cells (not recorded which) from PBMCs. The chain recombines TRBV7-9 with TRBJ2-7; D is ambiguous. This TCR came from a human donor in good health, serving as a control. CDR3 protein: CASSLVAAEQYF. The CDR3 DNA is TGTGCCAGCAGCTTAGTGGCCGCCGAGCAGTACTTC.